This T cell receptor (beta chain) emerged from a study of multiple sclerosis patients with progressive multifocal leukoencephalopathy. Regarding time point: time of PML onset. T3 refers to blood collected at the onset of PML. Synthetic inline TR CDR3 controls covering all V-J pairings were spiked into each PCR. Sequenced by immunoSEQ multiplex PCR; TCRdb stores in-frame clones only, minus some. The sample has 31,000 or so clones, approximately 88% seen once. The trim removed 0 bases at V and 6 bases at J, leaving 2 bases unmatched. Germline loops: CDR1 SGHRS, CDR2 YFSETQ. The CDR3 is made up of 14 amino acids. With regard to this clone: The antigen is unknown.

Study conclusions and caveats: Before and during natalizumab, the clones expanded at PML already existed.

V usage is TRBV5-1 and J usage is TRBJ2-1; 8 positions agree with TRBD2. The material was PBMCs, obtained from a patient treated with natalizumab. This TCR came from a woman in her thirties or forties with progressive multifocal leukoencephalopathy. This CDR3 is CASSLDGRANEQFF. The CDR3, as DNA: TGCGCCAGCAGCTTGGACGGGAGGGCCAATGAGCAGTTCTTC.